The 14 T cell receptor beta chains reported below all come from one sample, sequenced in a study of tumor and adjacent non-tumor tissue in lung cancer. No cell sorting was done before RNA was extracted from the tissue. More than 3 cm separated this lung sample from the edge of the tumor. TCRbeta libraries were built with three rounds of nested PCR, modified from ARM-PCR. MiXCR was run by TCRdb on the multiplex PCR reads, yielding one entry per CDR3 protein. Among approximately 62,000 distinct CDR3 sequences listed, roughly two thirds were seen once. The sequenced sample was distant non-tumor lung tissue. These receptors originate from a man between 65 and 85 years old with non-small cell lung cancer.

This clonotype was recorded at least ten times. The rearrangement links TRBV29-1 to TRBJ1-5; D perhaps matches TRBD1 (5 bases). This CDR3 comprises 13 residues. Trimming left V 4 bases short and J 2 bases short, with 9 bases between. Per germline, CDR1 SQVTM and CDR2 ANQGSEA. DNA of the CDR3: TGCAGCGTTGCGGGGGGGGGCAATCAGCCCCAGCATTTT. Translation: CSVAGGGNQPQHF.

Of note for this clonotype: Mismatch with germline at one junction end may stem from a read error. The V gene is TRBV12-3 or TRBV12-4, the J gene TRBJ2-7; the D gene is possibly TRBD2 (5 bases). This CDR3 contains 13 residues. This CDR3 is CASSRSDSYEQYF. CDR3 DNA sequence: TGTGCCTCTAGCAGGAGCGATTCTTACGAGCAGTACTTT.

Details on this clonotype: This may arise from a read error, as a much more abundant clone is one base away. This chain links TRBV28 with TRBJ2-1, with D possibly being TRBD1 (5 bases). Germline assignment: CDR1 MDHEN and CDR2 SYDVKM. The CDR3 contains 15 residues. DNA for the CDR3: TGTGCCAGCAGTCCTCGGACATCTTTCTACATTGAGCAGTTCTTC. Translating gives CASSPRTSFYIEQFF.

Concerning this clonotype: Compared with germline, one end of the junction differs, possibly owing to a read error. The CDR3 sequence is CASSPGTSGRAYYEKYF. In nucleotides, the CDR3 is TGCGCCAGCAGCCCCGGGACTAGCGGGAGGGCCTACTACGAGAAGTACTTC. This chain connects TRBV11-2 to TRBJ2-7, with TRBD2 matching 16 bases. Germline V gene sequence: CDR1 SGHAT, CDR2 FQNNGV. The CDR3 has 17 residues.

In the case of this clonotype: A read error may be the cause here, since a much bigger clone is one base away. J is TRBJ1-2 and V is TRBV5-5; D gene unclear. V lost 1 base, J lost 8 bases, and 18 bases lay in between. CDR3 size: 15 residues. Germline V gives CDR1 SGHKS, CDR2 YYEKEE (reference sequence). CDR3 region: CASSLPLLRLEGYTF. The DNA for the CDR3 is TGTGCCAGCAGCTTGCCTCTTCTCAGGCTGGAGGGCTACACCTTC.

This clonotype was counted once. The chain is built from TRBV20-1 and TRBJ2-3; D is unresolved. The CDR3 has 13 amino acids. The germline gives CDR1 DFQATT, CDR2 SNEGSKA (reference sequence). V lost 4 bases to trimming and J lost 7 bases, with 15 bases between them. The CDR3 reads CSAILASKYTQYF. In DNA form, the CDR3 reads TGCAGTGCTATTTTAGCTTCGAAATATACGCAGTATTTT.

J is TRBJ2-7 and V is TRBV4-2; 9 nucleotides align to TRBD1. Germline V gene lookup returns CDR1 LGHNA and CDR2 YNFKEQ. The CDR3 runs 16 residues. With V trimmed by 0 bases and J by 2 bases, 5 bases remained unmatched. The CDR3 DNA follows: TGTGCCAGCAGCCAAGAAAGGACAGGGGCAACCTACGAGCAGTACTTC. This codes for CASSQERTGATYEQYF.

With regard to this clonotype: Compared with germline, one end of the junction differs, possibly owing to a read error. The V gene is TRBV12-3 or TRBV12-4, the J gene TRBJ2-6; D is unresolved. This CDR3 spans 15 amino acids. The CDR3, as DNA: TGTGCCAACAGTTTAACGAGGCCTGGGACCAACGTCCTGACTTTC. Protein sequence: CANSLTRPGTNVLTF.

About this clonotype itself: This is likely a read error, given that the CDR3 carries no conserved phenylalanine or tryptophan at its end. J is TRBJ1-4 and V is TRBV6-2 or TRBV6-3, with 8 bases fitting TRBD1. V lost 5 bases to trimming and J lost 4 bases; unmatched junction nucleotides: 12. Germline V gene data show CDR1 as MNHEY and CDR2 as SVGEGT. The CDR3 has 17 amino acids. Written as DNA, the CDR3 is TGTGCCAGCAGTAAGGGACAGGAGAGATCAATTAATGAAAAACTGTTTCTT. As protein: CASSKGQERSINEKLFL.

The gene calls are TRBV28 and TRBJ2-1; D uncertain. V gave up 6 bases and J gave up 0 bases, with 9 bases separating them. The germline CDR1 and CDR2 sequences are MDHEN and SYDVKM. The length of the CDR3 is 14 residues. CDR3 sequence reads: CASRKESSYNEQFF. CDR3 sequence (DNA): TGTGCCAGCAGAAAGGAGAGCTCCTACAATGAGCAGTTCTTC.

Points on this clonotype: A much bigger clone sits one base away, suggesting this may be a read error. The chain carries TRBV12-3 or TRBV12-4 and TRBJ1-3; 11 bases fit TRBD1. This CDR3 has 15 amino acids. The CDR3 DNA reads TGTGTCAGCGGGGGACAGGGGGTATCAGGAAACACCATATATTTT. Amino acid sequence: CVSGGQGVSGNTIYF.

The sample holds a few counts of this clonotype. A read error is possible here, since a much larger clone lies one base away. This chain connects TRBV4-1 to TRBJ2-7; 9 nucleotides match TRBD1. The length of the CDR3 is 15 residues. Germline-derived CDR1 and CDR2 are MGHRA and YSYEKL. The CDR3 DNA is TGCACCAGCAGCCAGGGACAGGGCGGACTCTACGAGCAGTACTTC. Amino acid sequence: CTSSQGQGGLYEQYF.

Ten or more counts support this clonotype. The rearrangement joins TRBV12-3 or TRBV12-4 to TRBJ2-3; D gene ambiguous. With 5 bases removed from V and 4 bases from J, the gap between germline ends came to 13 bases. This CDR3 spans 14 amino acids. CDR3 loop: CASSPRAGADTQYF. Here the CDR3 DNA reads TGTGCCAGCAGTCCCCGGGCTGGGGCAGATACGCAGTATTTT.

A note on this clonotype: One end of the junction varies from germline; a read error may be responsible. This rearrangement joins TRBV11-1 to TRBJ2-7; 10 nucleotides match TRBD2. The CDR3 totals 15 residues. Per the germline V gene, CDR1 is SGHAT and CDR2 is FQDESV (reference sequence). CDR3 loop: CASSLGTSGAYEQYF. In DNA form, the CDR3 reads TGTGCCAGCAGCTTAGGAACTAGCGGGGCCTACGAGCAATACTTC.